These 16 T cell receptor beta chains were sequenced from one sample in a study of beta chain features in type 1 diabetes. All of the isolated RNA was reverse transcribed, so expressed TCRB transcripts were sequenced. Sequencing used immunoSEQ multiplex PCR; TCRdb keeps in-frame clones, though not all of them. In the table there are almost 350,000 clones, roughly a fifth of which are singletons. Sequencing was carried out using naive CD4+ T cells from blood. The receptors shown here come from a young woman in good health.

This clone was picked up a small number of times. The chain recombines TRBV4-1 with TRBJ2-5; 7 bases are a match to TRBD2. The V gene end was trimmed by 3 bases and the J gene end by 4 bases; junction bases not matched to a gene: 11. Per the germline V gene, CDR1 is MGHRA and CDR2 is YSYEKL. The CDR3 length is 16 residues. In DNA form, the CDR3 reads TGCGCCAGCAGCCATCAAGGGCGGGAGATTCGAGAGACCCAGTACTTC. As protein: CASSHQGREIRETQYF.

CDR3 nucleotide sequence: TGCGCCAGCAGCCAAGGTGGGGACAGGGGGCGGGAGACCCAGTACTTC. It yields the protein CASSQGGDRGRETQYF. The chain employs TRBV4-1 and TRBJ2-5, with 12 positions matching TRBD1. The CDR3 totals 16 residues. V dropped 1 base and J dropped 5; count of bases not matched to a gene: 5. Germline V gene lookup returns CDR1 MGHRA and CDR2 YSYEKL.

This clone was recorded a few times. This rearrangement joins TRBV5-1 to TRBJ2-7; possible D gene TRBD1, 6 bases. This CDR3 has 16 residues. Germline CDR1 is SGHRS and CDR2 is YFSETQ. V gave up 0 bases and J gave up 2 bases, with 15 bases separating them. CDR3 DNA: TGCGCCAGCAGCTTGGGGAACAGGGTACTTACCTACGAGCAGTACTTC. It codes for CASSLGNRVLTYEQYF.

The J gene is TRBJ1-2, the V gene TRBV29-1, with 7 nucleotides matching TRBD1. Per the germline V gene, CDR1 is SQVTM and CDR2 is ANQGSEA. V was pared by 4 bases and J by 4 bases, with 9 bases of the junction left unmatched. The CDR3 extends over 14 amino acids. The CDR3 loop reads CSVADRVGGYGYTF. The CDR3 region has the DNA TGCAGCGTTGCTGACAGGGTGGGAGGCTATGGCTACACCTTC.

This clone was seen only a few times. CDR3 DNA sequence: TGTGCCAGCGGGTCGTTTAGCGGACCCACAGATACGCAGTATTTT. Its translation: CASGSFSGPTDTQYF. V gene TRBV25-1 combines with J gene TRBJ2-3; a possible D gene is TRBD2 (6 bases). With 8 bases removed from V and 2 bases from J, the gap between germline ends came to 17 bases. This CDR3 spans 15 amino acids. Germline CDR1 MGHDK, CDR2 SYGVNS.

CDR3 region: CASSVLAGGPDTQYF. CDR3 in DNA: TGTGCCAGCAGTGTCCTAGCGGGAGGGCCCGATACGCAGTATTTT. V is TRBV6-1 and J is TRBJ2-3; TRBD2 agrees at 12 bases. The CDR3 runs 15 residues. Germline V lookup: CDR1 MNHNS, CDR2 SASEGT. The ends lost 4 bases at V and 6 bases at J; junction bases unmatched: 5.

This rearrangement joins TRBV18 to TRBJ2-5, with TRBD2 identical over 7 bases. The junction had 3 bases not matched to a gene; V was cut back by 3 bases and J by 2 bases. The CDR3 spans 14 residues. Germline V gene lookup returns CDR1 KGHSH and CDR2 LQKENI. The CDR3 DNA is TGTGCCAGCTCACCCATCGGGGGGCAAGAGACCCAGTACTTC. It specifies CASSPIGGQETQYF.

In its sample, this clone was seen a few times. V and J are TRBV9 and TRBJ2-1, with D possibly TRBD2 on 6 matching bases. Between the trimmed V and J ends, which lost 3 bases and 10 bases, there was a span of 17 bases. The CDR3 is 14 residues long. Germline CDR1 and CDR2: SGDLS and YYNGEE. CDR3 nucleotide sequence: TGTGCCAGCAGCGATACCTCCCTAGCGAACGAGCAGTTCTTC. Its protein is CASSDTSLANEQFF.

There are a few counts of this clone. The chain joins TRBV7-2 to TRBJ1-1, with 7 bases lining up with TRBD1. Germline trimming cut 5 bases from V and 4 bases from J; bases unmatched to any gene: 4. The CDR3 totals 13 residues. CDR1 is SGHTA, CDR2 FQGNSA, per germline. CDR3 in DNA: TGTGCCAGCAGCCTAACAGGGGTCACTGAAGCTTTCTTT. It is translated as CASSLTGVTEAFF.

The chain recombines TRBV25-1 with TRBJ2-3, with 8 bases aligning to TRBD1. The junction had 7 bases not matched to a gene; V was cut back by 3 bases and J by 2 bases. Germline V gives CDR1 MGHDK, CDR2 SYGVNS. The CDR3 runs 16 residues. CDR3 sequence (DNA): TGTGCCAGCAGTGATACGACAGGGGCATACACAGATACGCAGTATTTT. Encoded protein: CASSDTTGAYTDTQYF.

The chain has TRBV29-1 and TRBJ2-5, with TRBD1 matching over 7 bases. The V gene's germline CDR1 is SQVTM and CDR2 ANQGSEA. The CDR3 spans 13 residues. V shed 7 bases and J 4 bases; nucleotides not matched to a gene: 9. Written as DNA, the CDR3 is TGCAGCGCGGGGATCCCAGGGGGAGAGACCCAGTACTTC. This translates into CSAGIPGGETQYF.

Comment on this clone: Other DNA sequences of this sample code for an identical CDR3. The rearrangement joins TRBV7-2 to TRBJ1-5; possible D gene TRBD1, 5 bases. There are 13 residues in the CDR3. Trimming left V 1 base short and J 4 bases short, with 5 bases between. CDR1 SGHTA and CDR2 FQGNSA come from the germline V gene. This CDR3 is CASSLGQNQPQHF. CDR3 nucleotide sequence: TGTGCCAGCAGCTTAGGACAGAATCAGCCCCAGCATTTT.

The gene calls are TRBV5-1 and TRBJ2-1; D might be TRBD2 (6 bases). There are 17 residues in the CDR3. Looked up from germline, CDR1 is SGHRS and CDR2 is YFSETQ. V was cut by 0 bases and J by 7 bases, with 20 bases left in between. The chain's CDR3 is CASSLGDHSGGGNEQFF. CDR3 in DNA: TGCGCCAGCAGCTTGGGAGACCACAGCGGTGGGGGGAATGAGCAGTTCTTC.

This clone showed up just a few times. CDR3 protein: CASNLAGAVSYEQYF. CDR3 DNA sequence: TGTGCCAGCAATCTAGCGGGAGCCGTCTCCTACGAGCAGTACTTC. The chain joins TRBV6-6 to TRBJ2-7; 10 bases align to TRBD2. The CDR3 has 15 amino acids. The germline gives CDR1 MNHNY, CDR2 SVGAGI (reference sequence). V shed 7 bases and J 0 bases; nucleotides not matched to a gene: 6.

This clone appeared a few times. The V call is TRBV4-1, the J call TRBJ1-5; the match to TRBD1 covers 8 bases. J was trimmed by 5 bases and V by 0 bases; bases with no gene match: 6. CDR1 and CDR2 (germline): MGHRA, YSYEKL. This CDR3 is 16 amino acids long. The CDR3 sequence is CASSQEGQGNYQPQHF. CDR3 nucleotides: TGCGCCAGCAGCCAAGAAGGACAGGGTAATTATCAGCCCCAGCATTTT.

This clone was picked up one time. V gene TRBV2 combines with J gene TRBJ2-7; D uncertain. This CDR3 is built from 13 residues. CDR1 is SNHLY and CDR2 is FYNNEI in the germline V gene. V was shortened by 1 base and J by 3 bases, with 7 bases between the two germline ends. CDR3 loop: CASSEGPDYEQYF. The DNA of the CDR3 is TGTGCCAGCAGTGAAGGGCCAGACTACGAGCAGTACTTC.